The 22 T cell receptor beta chains presented below share a single source sample, sequenced in a study of blood T cell repertoires in COVID-19. This table comes from immunoSEQ multiplex PCR, and its TCRdb copy is limited to in-frame clones, with some not included. The table has roughly 200,000 clones, approximately 91% seen once. The material sequenced was peripheral blood. The origin of the receptors is a woman aged 40 to 50 who had recovered from COVID-19.

The V and J genes are TRBV18 and TRBJ1-1; D is unresolved. Germline-derived CDR1 and CDR2 are KGHSH and LQKENI. The CDR3 spans 15 residues. Trimming removed 2 bases at V and 2 bases at J, with 12 bases between. CDR3 protein: CASSPESRSNTEAFF. DNA for the CDR3: TGTGCCAGCTCACCAGAATCCAGATCCAACACTGAAGCTTTCTTT.

The V and J genes are TRBV2 and TRBJ1-5; 7 nucleotides agree with TRBD1. V lost 8 bases to trimming and J lost 3 bases; unmatched junction nucleotides: 7. This CDR3 comprises 14 residues. CDR1 is SNHLY, CDR2 FYNNEI, per germline. The CDR3 region is CASANRGPNQPQHF. The CDR3 bases are TGTGCCAGCGCAAACAGGGGTCCCAATCAGCCCCAGCATTTT.

In this sample, this clone turned up a few times. This chain links TRBV29-1 with TRBJ1-5; D is unresolved. CDR1 and CDR2 (germline): SQVTM, ANQGSEA. The CDR3 totals 15 residues. Between the trimmed V and J ends, which lost 4 bases and 2 bases, there was a span of 15 bases. CDR3 sequence reads: CSVAEGLLGNQPQHF. The CDR3 nucleotides are TGCAGCGTTGCTGAGGGATTGTTGGGCAATCAGCCCCAGCATTTT.

The rearrangement links TRBV7-2 to TRBJ2-3, with D unclear. CDR1 is SGHTA, CDR2 FQGNSA, per germline. CDR3 length: 12 residues. The V gene lost 3 bases and the J gene lost 2 bases, with 3 bases spanning the gap. CDR3 region: CASSFYTDTQYF. CDR3 sequence (DNA): TGTGCCAGCAGCTTTTACACAGATACGCAGTATTTT.

CDR3 nucleotide sequence: TGCGCCAGCAGCCAGGACAGGGACTCCGAGCAGTACTTC. It translates to CASSQDRDSEQYF. The rearrangement joins TRBV4-3 to TRBJ2-7; the match to TRBD1 covers 8 bases. V was pared by 3 bases and J by 6 bases, with 4 bases of the junction left unmatched. This CDR3 is 13 amino acids long. Germline V gene lookup returns CDR1 LGHNA and CDR2 YSLEER.

The chain couples TRBV7-8 to TRBJ2-5; 14 bases line up with TRBD2. V trimming: 5 bases; J trimming: 5 bases; junction bases outside the gene matches: 4. Germline values: CDR1 SGHVS, CDR2 FQNEAQ. This CDR3 has 15 residues. CDR3 region: CASSRTSGRRETQYF. CDR3 DNA: TGTGCCAGCAGCCGGACTAGCGGGAGGAGGGAGACCCAGTACTTC.

V gene TRBV27 combines with J gene TRBJ2-7; D not certain. V was trimmed by 5 bases and J by 0 bases, leaving 14 bases between them. Germline assignment: CDR1 MNHEY and CDR2 SMNVEV (reference sequence). This CDR3 spans 15 amino acids. CDR3 nucleotide sequence: TGTGCCAGCAGTCCAGGTATCGGCAGCTCCTACGAGCAGTACTTC. It codes for CASSPGIGSSYEQYF.

This clone turned up a few times. V is TRBV28 and J is TRBJ2-7; 9 nucleotides align to TRBD2. The CDR3 runs to 17 residues. Germline V CDR1 and CDR2: MDHEN, SYDVKM. The V segment lost 6 bases and the J segment 1 base; nucleotides outside the gene matches: 13. CDR3 sequence reads: CASRATGRAGGSYEQYF. The CDR3 DNA reads TGTGCCAGCAGAGCAACCGGCCGGGCGGGGGGGTCCTACGAGCAGTACTTC.

The CDR3 DNA reads as TGCGCCAGCAGCACCCAGACAGGAACAGAACTGTTTTTT. Its translation: CASSTQTGTELFF. J is TRBJ1-4 and V is TRBV5-1; D is possibly TRBD1 (6 bases). V was clipped by 4 bases and J by 12 bases, with 16 bases between them. Germline V CDR1 and CDR2: SGHRS, YFSETQ. There are 13 residues in the CDR3.

This chain joins TRBV15 and TRBJ2-7; maybe TRBD1 (5 bases). The CDR3 is 14 residues long. Deletions cut 4 bases from V and 5 bases from J, with 15 bases between. Looked up from germline, CDR1 is LNHNV and CDR2 is YYDKDF (reference sequence). CDR3 DNA: TGTGCCACCAGCATGGGGCAGGGTACCGACGAGCAGTACTTC. This encodes CATSMGQGTDEQYF.

The chain has TRBV7-8 and TRBJ2-5; maybe TRBD1 (6 bases). Germline V gene data show CDR1 as SGHVS and CDR2 as FQNEAQ. This CDR3 comprises 14 residues. The ends were cut back, 5 bases at V and 5 bases at J, with 15 bases in the middle. CDR3 sequence (DNA): TGTGCCAGCAGCCCCCCCTGGCAGGGGGAGACCCAGTACTTC. Its translation is CASSPPWQGETQYF. The full variable domain, rest sourced from reference TRBV7-8 and TRBJ2-5, is GAGVSQSPRYKVAKRGQDVALRCDPISGHVSLFWYQQALGQGPEFLTYFQNEAQLDKSGLPSDRFFAERPEGSVSTLKIQRTQQEDSAVYLCASSPPWQGETQYFGPGTRLLVL.

This chain connects TRBV7-6 to TRBJ2-7, with TRBD2 matching 9 bases. Trimming at V came to 0 bases and at J to 6 bases, leaving 12 bases not matched to a gene. There are 17 residues in the CDR3. Germline-derived CDR1 and CDR2 are SGHVS and FNYEAQ. Written as DNA, the CDR3 is TGTGCCAGCAGCTTAGCGCCTTTCGCGGGAGGGCCGGGCGAGCAGTACTTC. Protein product: CASSLAPFAGGPGEQYF.

This clone appeared a single time. The genes are TRBV29-1 and TRBJ2-1; 8 nucleotides agree with TRBD2. The CDR3 extends over 13 amino acids. With V trimmed by 5 bases and J by 8 bases, 8 bases remained unmatched. Germline loops: CDR1 SQVTM, CDR2 ANQGSEA. CDR3 in amino acids: CSVLAGSLHEQFF. The CDR3 region has the DNA TGCAGCGTTTTAGCGGGGAGCCTCCATGAGCAGTTCTTC.

This clone was recorded only once. V and J are TRBV5-4 and TRBJ2-3, with D possibly matching TRBD2 (7 bases). Per germline, CDR1 SGHNT and CDR2 YYREEE (reference sequence). The CDR3 is 17 amino acids. Trimming took off 3 bases at V and 0 bases at J, with 17 bases between the two ends. The CDR3 reads CASSSLRGRGSTDTQYF. The CDR3 DNA follows: TGTGCCAGCAGCTCCCTTCGAGGGAGGGGGAGCACAGATACGCAGTATTTT.

This chain connects TRBV27 to TRBJ2-2, with D possibly TRBD2 on 5 matching bases. V lost 6 bases and J 3 bases, leaving 14 bases between the germline ends. CDR3 length: 15 residues. Germline CDR1 reads MNHEY; CDR2 reads SMNVEV (reference sequence). CDR3 loop: CASSPTPGDTGELFF. Written as DNA, the CDR3 is TGTGCCAGCAGCCCTACCCCCGGGGACACCGGGGAGCTGTTTTTT.

Here the CDR3 DNA reads TGTGCCAGTAGTAGAAGGACAGGGATTAGCAATCAGCCCCAGCATTTT. It is translated as CASSRRTGISNQPQHF. This rearrangement joins TRBV19 to TRBJ1-5, with TRBD1 matching 8 bases. The ends lost 4 bases at V and 0 bases at J; junction bases unmatched: 5. The CDR3 consists of 16 residues. Looked up from germline, CDR1 is LNHDA and CDR2 is SQIVND (reference sequence).

The chain couples TRBV12-5 to TRBJ2-1; TRBD2 matches 7 bases. The ends lost 0 bases at V and 3 bases at J; junction bases unmatched: 17. This CDR3 has 20 amino acids. CDR1 LGHNT and CDR2 FRNRAP come from the germline V gene. The DNA for the CDR3 is TGTGCTAGTGGTTTGGTACCGAAGGACCCAAAAACTAGCGACTACAATGAGCAGTTCTTC. Its translation: CASGLVPKDPKTSDYNEQFF.

The chain uses TRBV30 and TRBJ1-2; no definite D call. The CDR3 extends over 11 amino acids. Germline CDR1 reads GTSNPN; CDR2 reads SVGIG (reference sequence). The ends were cut back, 7 bases at V and 8 bases at J, with 14 bases in the middle. This CDR3 reads CASERVPGYTF. In DNA, the CDR3 is TGTGCCTCGGAGAGGGTTCCGGGCTACACCTTC.

The genes are TRBV19 and TRBJ1-2, with 7 positions matching TRBD1. V shed 5 bases, J shed 7 bases, and the junction held 10 bases outside the gene matches. The CDR3 extends over 14 amino acids. CDR1 and CDR2 from the germline V gene are LNHDA and SQIVND (reference sequence). The CDR3 is CASSEPGGASGYTF. CDR3 in DNA: TGTGCCAGTAGTGAACCAGGGGGTGCTTCTGGCTACACCTTC.

The V and J genes are TRBV4-1 and TRBJ1-5, with 7 bases fitting TRBD1. The CDR3 extends over 16 amino acids. Germline V CDR1 and CDR2: MGHRA, YSYEKL. The junction had 7 bases not matched to a gene; V was cut back by 0 bases and J by 5 bases. The CDR3 coding sequence is TGCGCCAGCAGCCAAGACTCAGGGGGACTCGATCAGCCCCAGCATTTT. Translated, it gives CASSQDSGGLDQPQHF.

The chain couples TRBV29-1 to TRBJ1-2; 8 positions match TRBD1. The CDR3 length is 13 residues. Germline CDR1 and CDR2: SQVTM and ANQGSEA. J was trimmed by 5 bases and V by 7 bases; bases with no gene match: 9. The CDR3 nucleotides are TGCAGCGACTCGGACAGGGATCGGTATGGCTACACCTTC. Translation: CSDSDRDRYGYTF.

This chain joins TRBV5-8 and TRBJ2-7, with 9 bases aligning to TRBD1. The CDR3 is made up of 15 amino acids. V was clipped by 2 bases and J by 3 bases; unmatched bases: 6. CDR1 is SGHTS, CDR2 YDEGEE, per germline. The CDR3 sequence: CASSFGGQGHYEQYF. CDR3 nucleotide sequence: TGTGCCAGCAGCTTCGGAGGACAGGGGCACTACGAGCAGTACTTC.